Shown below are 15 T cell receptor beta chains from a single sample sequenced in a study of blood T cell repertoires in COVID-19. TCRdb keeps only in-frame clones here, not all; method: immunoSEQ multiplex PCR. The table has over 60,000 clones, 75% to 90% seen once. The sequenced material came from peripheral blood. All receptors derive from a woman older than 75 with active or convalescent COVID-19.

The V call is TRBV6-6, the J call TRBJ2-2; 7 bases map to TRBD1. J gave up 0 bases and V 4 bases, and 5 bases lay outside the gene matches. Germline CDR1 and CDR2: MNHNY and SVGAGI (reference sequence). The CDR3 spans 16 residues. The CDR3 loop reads CASSWGQIANTGELFF. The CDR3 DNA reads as TGTGCCAGCAGTTGGGGACAGATAGCGAACACCGGGGAGCTGTTTTTT.

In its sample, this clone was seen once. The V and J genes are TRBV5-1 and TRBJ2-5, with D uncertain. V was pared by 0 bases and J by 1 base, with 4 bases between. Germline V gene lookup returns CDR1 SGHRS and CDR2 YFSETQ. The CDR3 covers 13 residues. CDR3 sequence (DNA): TGCGCCAGCAGCTTGGAGAGCCAAGAGACCCAGTACTTC. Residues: CASSLESQETQYF.

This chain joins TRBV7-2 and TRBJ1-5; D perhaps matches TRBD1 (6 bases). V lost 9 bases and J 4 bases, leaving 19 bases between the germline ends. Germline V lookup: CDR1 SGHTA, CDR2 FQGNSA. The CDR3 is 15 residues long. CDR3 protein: CASSFRDTMNQPQHF. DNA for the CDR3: TGTGCCAGTTCTTTCCGGGACACGATGAATCAGCCCCAGCATTTT. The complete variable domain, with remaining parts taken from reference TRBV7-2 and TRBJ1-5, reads GAGVSQSPSNKVTEKGKDVELRCDPISGHTALYWYRQSLGQGLEFLIYFQGNSAPDKSGLPSDRFSAERTGGSVSTLTIQRTQQEDSAVYLCASSFRDTMNQPQHFGDGTRLSIL.

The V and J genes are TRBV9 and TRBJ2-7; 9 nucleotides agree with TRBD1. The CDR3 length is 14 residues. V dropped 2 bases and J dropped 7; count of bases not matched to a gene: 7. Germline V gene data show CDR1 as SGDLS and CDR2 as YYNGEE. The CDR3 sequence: CASSVGTGYGEQYF. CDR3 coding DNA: TGTGCCAGCAGCGTCGGGACAGGGTATGGGGAGCAGTACTTC.

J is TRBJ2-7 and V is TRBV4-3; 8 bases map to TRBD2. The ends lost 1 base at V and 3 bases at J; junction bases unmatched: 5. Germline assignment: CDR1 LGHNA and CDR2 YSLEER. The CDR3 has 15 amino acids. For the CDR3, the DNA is TGCGCCAGCAGCCAAGCGGGGGGGGGCTACTACGAGCAGTACTTC. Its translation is CASSQAGGGYYEQYF.

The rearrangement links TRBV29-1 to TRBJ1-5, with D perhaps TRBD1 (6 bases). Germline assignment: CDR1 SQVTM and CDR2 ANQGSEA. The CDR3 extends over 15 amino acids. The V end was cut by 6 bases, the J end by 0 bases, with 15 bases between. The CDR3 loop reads CSVASGTNSNQPQHF. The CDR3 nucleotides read TGCAGCGTCGCCTCCGGGACAAATAGCAATCAGCCCCAGCATTTT.

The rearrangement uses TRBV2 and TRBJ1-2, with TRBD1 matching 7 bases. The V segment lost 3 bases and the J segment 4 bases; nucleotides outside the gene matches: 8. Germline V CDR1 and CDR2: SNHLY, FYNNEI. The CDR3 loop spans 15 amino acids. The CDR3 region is CASSDHRGRGYGYTF. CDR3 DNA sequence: TGTGCCAGCAGTGACCACAGGGGTCGTGGCTATGGCTACACCTTC.

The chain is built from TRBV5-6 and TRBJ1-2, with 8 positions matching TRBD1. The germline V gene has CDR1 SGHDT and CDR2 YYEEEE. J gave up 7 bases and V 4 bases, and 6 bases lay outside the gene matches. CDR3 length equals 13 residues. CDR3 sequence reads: CASSRGQARGYTF. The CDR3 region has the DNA TGTGCCAGCAGCAGGGGACAGGCTCGTGGCTACACCTTC.

CDR3 amino acids: CASSPIASGASTDTQYF. The CDR3 coding sequence is TGTGCCAGCTCACCAATAGCTAGCGGGGCGAGCACAGATACGCAGTATTTT. This chain connects TRBV18 to TRBJ2-3; 9 nucleotides line up with TRBD2. This CDR3 has 17 amino acids. V shed 2 bases and J 0 bases; nucleotides not matched to a gene: 6. The V gene's germline CDR1 is KGHSH and CDR2 LQKENI.

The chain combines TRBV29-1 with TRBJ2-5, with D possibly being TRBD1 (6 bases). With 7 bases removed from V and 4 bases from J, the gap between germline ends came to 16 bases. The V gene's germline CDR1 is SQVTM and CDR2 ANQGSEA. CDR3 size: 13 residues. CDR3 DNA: TGCAGCGCCGAAGGGGGTTGGAGAGAGACCCAGTACTTC. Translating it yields CSAEGGWRETQYF.

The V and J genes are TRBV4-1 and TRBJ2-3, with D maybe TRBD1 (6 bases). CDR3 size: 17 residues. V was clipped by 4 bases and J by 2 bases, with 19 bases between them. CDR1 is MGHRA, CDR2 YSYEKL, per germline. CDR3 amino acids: CASSRSQGNRITDTQYF. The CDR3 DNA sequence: TGCGCCAGCAGCCGTTCACAGGGCAATCGGATCACAGATACGCAGTATTTT.

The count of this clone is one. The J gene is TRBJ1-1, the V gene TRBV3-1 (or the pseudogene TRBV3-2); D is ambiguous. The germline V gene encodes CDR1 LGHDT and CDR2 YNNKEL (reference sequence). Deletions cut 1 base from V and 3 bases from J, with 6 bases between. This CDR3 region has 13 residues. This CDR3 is CASSQVSYTEAFF. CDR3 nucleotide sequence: TGTGCCAGCAGCCAAGTGTCTTACACTGAAGCTTTCTTT.

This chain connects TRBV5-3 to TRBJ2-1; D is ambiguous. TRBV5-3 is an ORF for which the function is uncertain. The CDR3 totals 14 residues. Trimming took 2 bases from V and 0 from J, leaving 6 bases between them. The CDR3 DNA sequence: TGTGCCAGAAGCTTACGGAGCTCCTACAATGAGCAGTTCTTC. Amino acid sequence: CARSLRSSYNEQFF.

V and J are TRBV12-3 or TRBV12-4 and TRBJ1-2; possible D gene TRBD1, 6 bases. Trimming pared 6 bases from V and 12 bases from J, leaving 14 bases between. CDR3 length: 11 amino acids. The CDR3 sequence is CASSGQRFNTF. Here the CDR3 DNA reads TGTGCCAGCAGCGGACAGCGGTTTAACACCTTC.

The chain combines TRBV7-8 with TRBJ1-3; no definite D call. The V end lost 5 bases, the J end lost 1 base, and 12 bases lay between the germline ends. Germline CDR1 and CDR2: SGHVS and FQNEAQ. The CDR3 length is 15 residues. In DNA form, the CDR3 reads TGTGCCAGCAGCCTTGAACGCGAATCTGGAAACACCATATATTTT. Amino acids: CASSLERESGNTIYF.